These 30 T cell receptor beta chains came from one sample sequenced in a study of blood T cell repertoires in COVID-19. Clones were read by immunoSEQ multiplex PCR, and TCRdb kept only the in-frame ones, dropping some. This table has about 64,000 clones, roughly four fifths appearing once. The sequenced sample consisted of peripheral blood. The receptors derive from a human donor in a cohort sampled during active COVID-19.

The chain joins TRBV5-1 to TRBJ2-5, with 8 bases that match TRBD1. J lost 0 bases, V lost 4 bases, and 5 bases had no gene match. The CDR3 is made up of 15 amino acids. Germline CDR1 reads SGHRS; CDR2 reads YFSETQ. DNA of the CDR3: TGCGCCAGCAGCCCGGGACAGGCCTACCAAGAGACCCAGTACTTC. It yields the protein CASSPGQAYQETQYF.

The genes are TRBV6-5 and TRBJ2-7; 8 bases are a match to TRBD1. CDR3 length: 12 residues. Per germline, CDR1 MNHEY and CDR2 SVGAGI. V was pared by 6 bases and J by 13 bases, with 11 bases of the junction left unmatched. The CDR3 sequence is CASSTGQGPPYF. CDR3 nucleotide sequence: TGTGCCAGCAGCACAGGACAGGGACCTCCCTACTTC.

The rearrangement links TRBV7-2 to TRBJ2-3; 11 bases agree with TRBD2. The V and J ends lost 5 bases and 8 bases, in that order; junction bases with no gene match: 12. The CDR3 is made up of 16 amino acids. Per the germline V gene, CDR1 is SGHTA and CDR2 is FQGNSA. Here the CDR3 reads CASSRDSGGAGSTQYF. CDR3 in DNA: TGTGCCAGCAGCCGTGATAGCGGGGGGGCCGGGAGTACGCAGTATTTT. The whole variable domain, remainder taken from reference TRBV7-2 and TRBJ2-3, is GAGVSQSPSNKVTEKGKDVELRCDPISGHTALYWYRQSLGQGLEFLIYFQGNSAPDKSGLPSDRFSAERTGGSVSTLTIQRTQQEDSAVYLCASSRDSGGAGSTQYFGPGTRLTVL.

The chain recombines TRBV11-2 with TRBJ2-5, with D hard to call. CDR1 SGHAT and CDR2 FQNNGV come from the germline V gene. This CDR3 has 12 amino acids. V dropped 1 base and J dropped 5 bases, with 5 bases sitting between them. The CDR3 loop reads CASSLVRETQYF. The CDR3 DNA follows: TGTGCCAGCAGCTTAGTTCGGGAGACCCAGTACTTC.

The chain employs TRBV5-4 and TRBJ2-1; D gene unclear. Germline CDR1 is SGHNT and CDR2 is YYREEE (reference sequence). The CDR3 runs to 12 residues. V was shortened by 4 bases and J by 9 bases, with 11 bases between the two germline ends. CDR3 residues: CASSLDWSEQFF. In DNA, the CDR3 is TGTGCCAGCAGCCTAGATTGGAGTGAGCAGTTCTTC.

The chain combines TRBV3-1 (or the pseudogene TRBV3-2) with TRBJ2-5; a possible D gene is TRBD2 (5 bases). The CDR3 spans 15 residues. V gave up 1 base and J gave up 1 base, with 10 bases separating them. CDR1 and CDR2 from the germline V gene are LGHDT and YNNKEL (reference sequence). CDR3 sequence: CASSQVTSVQETQYF. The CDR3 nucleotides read TGTGCCAGCAGCCAAGTTACTAGTGTCCAAGAGACCCAGTACTTC.

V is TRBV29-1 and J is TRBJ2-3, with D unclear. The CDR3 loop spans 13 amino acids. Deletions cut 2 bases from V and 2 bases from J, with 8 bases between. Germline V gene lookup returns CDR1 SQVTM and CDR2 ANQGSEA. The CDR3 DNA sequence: TGCAGCGTTGAACGTGGCCTCACAGATACGCAGTATTTT. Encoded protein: CSVERGLTDTQYF.

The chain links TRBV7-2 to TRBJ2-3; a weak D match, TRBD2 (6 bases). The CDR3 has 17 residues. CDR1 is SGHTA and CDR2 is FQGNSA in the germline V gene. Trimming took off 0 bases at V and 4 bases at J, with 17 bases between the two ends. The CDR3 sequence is CASSLASYGGVPDTQYF. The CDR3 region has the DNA TGTGCCAGCAGCTTAGCAAGTTATGGAGGGGTTCCAGATACGCAGTATTTT.

CDR3 coding DNA: TGTGCCAGCAGTTTGTCAGGGGGCGCGGGCAATCAGCCCCAGCATTTT. This codes for CASSLSGGAGNQPQHF. The V call is TRBV6-5, the J call TRBJ1-5, with 8 nucleotides matching TRBD1. The trim removed 4 bases at V and 2 bases at J, leaving 7 bases unmatched. This CDR3 contains 16 residues. Germline lookup yields CDR1 MNHEY and CDR2 SVGAGI.

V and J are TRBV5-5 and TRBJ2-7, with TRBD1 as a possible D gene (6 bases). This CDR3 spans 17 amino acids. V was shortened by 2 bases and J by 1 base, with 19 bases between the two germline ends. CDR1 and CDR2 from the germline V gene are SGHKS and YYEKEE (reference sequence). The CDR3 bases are TGTGCCAGCAGCTTTAGAATCAGGGGCCGTACGTCCTACGAGCAGTACTTC. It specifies CASSFRIRGRTSYEQYF.

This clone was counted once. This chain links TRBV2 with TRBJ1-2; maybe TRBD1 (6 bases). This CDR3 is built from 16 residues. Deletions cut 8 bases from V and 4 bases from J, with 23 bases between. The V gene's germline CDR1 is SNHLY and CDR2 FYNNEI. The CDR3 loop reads CASRVRRGGGGYGYTF. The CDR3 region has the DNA TGTGCCAGCCGGGTGCGAAGGGGCGGGGGCGGCTATGGCTACACCTTC.

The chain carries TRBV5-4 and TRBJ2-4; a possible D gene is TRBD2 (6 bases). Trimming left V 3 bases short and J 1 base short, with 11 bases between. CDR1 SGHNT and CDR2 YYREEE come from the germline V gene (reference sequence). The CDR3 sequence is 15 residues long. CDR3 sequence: CASSWGGVAKNIQYF. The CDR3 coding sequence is TGTGCCAGCAGCTGGGGCGGGGTCGCCAAAAACATTCAGTACTTC.

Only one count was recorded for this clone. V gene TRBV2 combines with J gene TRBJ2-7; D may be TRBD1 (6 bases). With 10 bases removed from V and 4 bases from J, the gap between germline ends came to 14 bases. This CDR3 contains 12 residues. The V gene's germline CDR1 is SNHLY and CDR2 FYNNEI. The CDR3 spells CATGQGPYEQYF. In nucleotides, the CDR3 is TGTGCCACAGGCCAGGGGCCGTACGAGCAGTACTTC.

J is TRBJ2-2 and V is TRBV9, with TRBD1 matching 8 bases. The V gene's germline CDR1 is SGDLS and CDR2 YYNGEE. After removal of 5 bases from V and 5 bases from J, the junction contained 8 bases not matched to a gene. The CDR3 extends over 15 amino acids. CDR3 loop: CASRGVQGETGELFF. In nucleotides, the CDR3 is TGTGCCAGCAGAGGGGTACAGGGGGAAACCGGGGAGCTGTTTTTT.

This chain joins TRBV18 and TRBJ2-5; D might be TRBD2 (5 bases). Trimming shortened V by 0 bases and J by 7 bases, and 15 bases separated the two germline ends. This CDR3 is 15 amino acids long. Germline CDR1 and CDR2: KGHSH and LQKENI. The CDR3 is CASSPPALAFGTQYF. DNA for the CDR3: TGTGCCAGCTCACCACCAGCTCTAGCATTTGGGACCCAGTACTTC.

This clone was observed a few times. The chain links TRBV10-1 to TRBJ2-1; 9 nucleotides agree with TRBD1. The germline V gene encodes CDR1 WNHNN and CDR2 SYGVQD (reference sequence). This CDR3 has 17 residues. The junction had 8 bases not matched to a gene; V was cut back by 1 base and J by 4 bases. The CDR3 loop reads CASSECVRTGEYNEQFF. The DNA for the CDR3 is TGCGCCAGCAGTGAGTGTGTACGGACAGGGGAATACAATGAGCAGTTCTTC.

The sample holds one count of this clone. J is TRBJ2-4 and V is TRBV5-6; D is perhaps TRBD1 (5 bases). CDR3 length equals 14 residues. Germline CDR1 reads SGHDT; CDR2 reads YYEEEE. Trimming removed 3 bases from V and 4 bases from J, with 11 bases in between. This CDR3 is CASSSRVGKNIQYF. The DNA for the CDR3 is TGTGCCAGCAGCTCCAGGGTGGGGAAAAACATTCAGTACTTC.

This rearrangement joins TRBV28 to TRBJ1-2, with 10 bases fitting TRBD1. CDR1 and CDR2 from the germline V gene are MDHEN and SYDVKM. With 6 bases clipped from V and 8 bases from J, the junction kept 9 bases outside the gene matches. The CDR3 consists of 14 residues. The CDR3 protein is CASSPGTGARGYTF. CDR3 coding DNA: TGTGCCAGCAGCCCTGGGACAGGGGCTCGGGGCTACACCTTC.

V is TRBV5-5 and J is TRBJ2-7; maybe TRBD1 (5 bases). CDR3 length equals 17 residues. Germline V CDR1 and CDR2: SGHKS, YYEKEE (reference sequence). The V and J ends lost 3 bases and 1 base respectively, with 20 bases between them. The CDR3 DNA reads TGTGCCAGCAGCTCCCGACCTTGGACACAGAAATCCTACGAGCAGTACTTC. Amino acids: CASSSRPWTQKSYEQYF. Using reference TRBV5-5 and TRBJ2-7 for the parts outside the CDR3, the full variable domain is DAGVTQSPTHLIKTRGQQVTLRCSPISGHKSVSWYQQVLGQGPQFIFQYYEKEERGRGNFPDRFSARQFPNYSSELNVNALLLGDSALYLCASSSRPWTQKSYEQYFGPGTRLTVT.

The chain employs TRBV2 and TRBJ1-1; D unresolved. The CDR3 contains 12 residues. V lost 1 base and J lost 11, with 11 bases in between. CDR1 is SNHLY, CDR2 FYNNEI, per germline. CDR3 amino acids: CASSEEVRMAFF. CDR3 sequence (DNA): TGTGCCAGCAGTGAAGAGGTCAGGATGGCTTTCTTT.

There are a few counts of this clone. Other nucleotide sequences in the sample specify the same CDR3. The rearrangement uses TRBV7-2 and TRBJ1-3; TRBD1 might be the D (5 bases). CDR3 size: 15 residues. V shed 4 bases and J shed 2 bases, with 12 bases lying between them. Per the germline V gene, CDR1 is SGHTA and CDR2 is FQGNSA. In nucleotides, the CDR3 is TGTGCCAGCAGCTCCCGGACGGGGGCTGGAAACACCATATATTTT. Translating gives CASSSRTGAGNTIYF.

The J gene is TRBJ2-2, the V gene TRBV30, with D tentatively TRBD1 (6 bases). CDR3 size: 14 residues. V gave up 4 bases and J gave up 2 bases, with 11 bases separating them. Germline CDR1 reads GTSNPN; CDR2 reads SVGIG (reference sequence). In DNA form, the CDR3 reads TGTGCCTGGACCCGGACAGACAACACCGGGGAGCTGTTTTTT. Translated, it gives CAWTRTDNTGELFF.

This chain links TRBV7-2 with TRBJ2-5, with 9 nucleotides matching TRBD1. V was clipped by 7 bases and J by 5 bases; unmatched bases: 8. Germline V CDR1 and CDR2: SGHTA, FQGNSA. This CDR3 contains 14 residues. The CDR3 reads CASTGTGRLETQYF. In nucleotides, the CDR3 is TGTGCCAGCACCGGGACAGGGAGATTGGAGACCCAGTACTTC.

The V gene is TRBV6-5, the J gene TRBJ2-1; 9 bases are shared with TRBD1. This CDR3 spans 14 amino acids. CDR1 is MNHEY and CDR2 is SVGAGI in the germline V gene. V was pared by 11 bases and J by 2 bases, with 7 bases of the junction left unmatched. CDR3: CAHHRDRAYNEQFF. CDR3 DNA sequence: TGTGCCCACCACCGGGACAGGGCCTACAATGAGCAGTTCTTC.

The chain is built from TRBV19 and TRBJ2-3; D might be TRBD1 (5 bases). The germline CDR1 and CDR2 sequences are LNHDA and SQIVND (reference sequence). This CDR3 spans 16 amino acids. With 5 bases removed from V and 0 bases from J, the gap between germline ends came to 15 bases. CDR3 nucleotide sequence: TGTGCCAGTAGTCCCCGACAGAACCCTAGCACAGATACGCAGTATTTT. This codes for CASSPRQNPSTDTQYF. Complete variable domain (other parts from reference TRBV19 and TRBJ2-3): DGGITQSPKYLFRKEGQNVTLSCEQNLNHDAMYWYRQDPGQGLRLIYYSQIVNDFQKGDIAEGYSVSREKKESFPLTVTSAQKNPTAFYLCASSPRQNPSTDTQYFGPGTRLTVL.

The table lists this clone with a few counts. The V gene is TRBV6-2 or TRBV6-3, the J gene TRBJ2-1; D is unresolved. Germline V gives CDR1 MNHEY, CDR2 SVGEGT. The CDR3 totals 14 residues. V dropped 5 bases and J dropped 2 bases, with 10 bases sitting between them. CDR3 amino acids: CASSVMETYNEQFF. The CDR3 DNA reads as TGTGCCAGCAGTGTCATGGAGACCTACAATGAGCAGTTCTTC.

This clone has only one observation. The CDR3 coding sequence is TGTGCCAGCAGCCCACTATATGACGAGCAGTACTTC. Its protein product is CASSPLYDEQYF. This rearrangement joins TRBV7-2 to TRBJ2-7; unclear D gene. Germline V gene sequence: CDR1 SGHTA, CDR2 FQGNSA. The CDR3 loop spans 12 amino acids. The V end was cut by 5 bases, the J end by 5 bases, with 10 bases between.

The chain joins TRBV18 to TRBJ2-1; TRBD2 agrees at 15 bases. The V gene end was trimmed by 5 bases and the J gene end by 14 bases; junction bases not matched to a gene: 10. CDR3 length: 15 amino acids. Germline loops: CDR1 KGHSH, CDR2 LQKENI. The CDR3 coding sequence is TGTGCCAGCTCATCTGGGACTAGCGGGGGGACACTAAAGTTCTTC. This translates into CASSSGTSGGTLKFF.

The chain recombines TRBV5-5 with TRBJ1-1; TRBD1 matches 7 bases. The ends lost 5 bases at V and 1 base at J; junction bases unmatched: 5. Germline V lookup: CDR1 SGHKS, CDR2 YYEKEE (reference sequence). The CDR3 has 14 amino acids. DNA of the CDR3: TGTGCCAGCAGTAGACAGGGCAGGAACACTGAAGCTTTCTTT. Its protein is CASSRQGRNTEAFF.

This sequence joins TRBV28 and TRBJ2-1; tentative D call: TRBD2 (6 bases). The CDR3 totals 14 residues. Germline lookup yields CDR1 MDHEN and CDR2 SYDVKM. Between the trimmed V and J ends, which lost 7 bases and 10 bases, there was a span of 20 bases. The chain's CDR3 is CASTLPLGGVEQFF. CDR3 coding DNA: TGTGCCAGCACCCTCCCGCTGGGCGGGGTCGAGCAGTTCTTC.